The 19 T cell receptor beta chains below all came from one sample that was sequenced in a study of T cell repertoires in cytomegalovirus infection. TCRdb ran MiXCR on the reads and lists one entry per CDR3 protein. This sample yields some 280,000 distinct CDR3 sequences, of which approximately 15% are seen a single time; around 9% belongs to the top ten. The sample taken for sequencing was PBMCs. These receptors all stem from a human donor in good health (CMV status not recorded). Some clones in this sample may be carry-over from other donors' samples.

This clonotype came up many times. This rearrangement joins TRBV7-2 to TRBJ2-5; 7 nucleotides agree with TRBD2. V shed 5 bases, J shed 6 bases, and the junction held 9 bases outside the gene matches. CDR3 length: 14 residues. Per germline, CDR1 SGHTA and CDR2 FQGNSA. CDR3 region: CASSHLAEGKTQYF. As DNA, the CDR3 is TGTGCCAGCAGCCACCTAGCGGAGGGGAAGACCCAGTACTTC.

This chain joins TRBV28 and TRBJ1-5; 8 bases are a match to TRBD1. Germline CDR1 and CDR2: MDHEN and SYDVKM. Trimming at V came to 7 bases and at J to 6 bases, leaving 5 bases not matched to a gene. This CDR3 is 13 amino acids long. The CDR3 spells CASTLTGVQPQHF. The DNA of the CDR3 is TGTGCCAGCACTCTGACAGGGGTTCAGCCCCAGCATTTT.

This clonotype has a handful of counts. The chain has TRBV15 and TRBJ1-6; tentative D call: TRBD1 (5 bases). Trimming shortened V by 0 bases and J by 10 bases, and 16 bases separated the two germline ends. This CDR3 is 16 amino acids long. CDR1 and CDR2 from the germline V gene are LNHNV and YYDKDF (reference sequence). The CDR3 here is CATSRDLEGWGSPLHF. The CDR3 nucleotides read TGTGCCACCAGCAGAGATCTGGAAGGTTGGGGGTCACCCCTCCACTTT.

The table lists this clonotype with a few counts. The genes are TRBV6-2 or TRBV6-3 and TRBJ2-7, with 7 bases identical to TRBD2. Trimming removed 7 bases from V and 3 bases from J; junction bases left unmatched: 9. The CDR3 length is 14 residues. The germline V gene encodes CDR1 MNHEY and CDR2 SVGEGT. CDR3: CASMRSSGHYEQYF. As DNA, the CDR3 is TGTGCCAGCATGAGGTCTAGCGGCCACTACGAGCAGTACTTC.

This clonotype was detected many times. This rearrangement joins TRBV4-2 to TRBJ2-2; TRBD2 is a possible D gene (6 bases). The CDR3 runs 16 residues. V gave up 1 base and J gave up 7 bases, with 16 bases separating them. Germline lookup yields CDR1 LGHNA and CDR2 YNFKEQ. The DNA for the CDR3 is TGTGCCAGCAGCCAAGTAATGTCAGTGCGGGGCGGGGAGCTGTTTTTT. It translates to CASSQVMSVRGGELFF.

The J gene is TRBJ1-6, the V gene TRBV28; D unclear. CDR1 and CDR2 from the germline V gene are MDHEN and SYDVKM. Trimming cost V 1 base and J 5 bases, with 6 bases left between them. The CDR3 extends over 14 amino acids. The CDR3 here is CASSLFRDNSPLHF. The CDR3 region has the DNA TGTGCCAGCAGTTTATTTCGGGATAATTCACCCCTCCACTTT. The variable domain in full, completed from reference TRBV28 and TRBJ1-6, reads DVKVTQSSRYLVKRTGEKVFLECVQDMDHENMFWYRQDPGLGLRLIYFSYDVKMKEKGDIPEGYSVSREKKERFSLILESASTNQTSMYLCASSLFRDNSPLHFGNGTRLTVT.

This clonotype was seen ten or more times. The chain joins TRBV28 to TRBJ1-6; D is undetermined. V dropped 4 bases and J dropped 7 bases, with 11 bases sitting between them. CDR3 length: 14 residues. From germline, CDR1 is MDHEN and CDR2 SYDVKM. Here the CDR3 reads CASSSVPPNSPLHF. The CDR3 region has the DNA TGTGCCAGCAGTTCAGTTCCTCCGAATTCACCCCTCCACTTT.

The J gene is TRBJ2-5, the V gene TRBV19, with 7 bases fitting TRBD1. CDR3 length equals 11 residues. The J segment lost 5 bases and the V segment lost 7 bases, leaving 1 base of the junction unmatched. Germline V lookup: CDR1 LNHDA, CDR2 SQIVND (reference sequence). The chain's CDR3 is CASKDRETQYF. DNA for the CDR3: TGTGCCAGTAAGGACAGGGAGACCCAGTACTTC.

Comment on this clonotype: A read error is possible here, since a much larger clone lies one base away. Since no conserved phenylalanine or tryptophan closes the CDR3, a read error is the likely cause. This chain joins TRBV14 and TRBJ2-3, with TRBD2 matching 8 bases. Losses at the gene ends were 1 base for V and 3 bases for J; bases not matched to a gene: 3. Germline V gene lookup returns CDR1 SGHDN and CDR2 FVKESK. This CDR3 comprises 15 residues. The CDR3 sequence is CASSQGVAGTDTQYL. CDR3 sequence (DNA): TGTGCCAGCAGCCAAGGCGTAGCGGGGACAGATACGCAGTATCTT.

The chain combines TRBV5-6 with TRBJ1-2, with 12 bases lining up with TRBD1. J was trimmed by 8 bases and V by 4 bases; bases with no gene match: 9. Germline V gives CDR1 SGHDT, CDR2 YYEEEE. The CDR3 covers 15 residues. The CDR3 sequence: CASSLLGQGARGYTF. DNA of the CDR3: TGTGCCAGCAGCCTCCTGGGACAGGGGGCACGGGGCTACACCTTC.

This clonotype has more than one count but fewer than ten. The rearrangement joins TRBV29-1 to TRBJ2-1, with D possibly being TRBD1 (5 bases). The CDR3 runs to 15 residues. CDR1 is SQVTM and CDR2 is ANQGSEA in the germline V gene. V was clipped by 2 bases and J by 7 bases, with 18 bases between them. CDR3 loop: CSVESFETVLNEQFF. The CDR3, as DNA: TGCAGCGTTGAATCTTTTGAGACAGTATTGAATGAGCAGTTCTTC.

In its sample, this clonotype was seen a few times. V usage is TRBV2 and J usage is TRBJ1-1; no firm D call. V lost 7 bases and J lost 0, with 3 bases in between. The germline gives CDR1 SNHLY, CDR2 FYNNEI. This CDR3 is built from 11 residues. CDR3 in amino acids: CASKLNTEAFF. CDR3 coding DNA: TGTGCCAGCAAATTGAACACTGAAGCTTTCTTT.

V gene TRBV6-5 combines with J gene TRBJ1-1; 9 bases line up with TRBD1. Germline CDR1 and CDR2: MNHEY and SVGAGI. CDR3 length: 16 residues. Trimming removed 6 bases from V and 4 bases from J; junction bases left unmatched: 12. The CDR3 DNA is TGTGCCAGCAGGACCGGGACAGGGCTCATGGGCACTGAAGCTTTCTTT. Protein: CASRTGTGLMGTEAFF.

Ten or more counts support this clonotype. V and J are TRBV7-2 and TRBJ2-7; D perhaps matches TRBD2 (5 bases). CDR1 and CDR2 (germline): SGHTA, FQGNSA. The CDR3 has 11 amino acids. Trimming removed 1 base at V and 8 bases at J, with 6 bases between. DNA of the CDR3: TGTGCCAGCAGCTTAGGAGGGCAGCAGTACTTC. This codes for CASSLGGQQYF.

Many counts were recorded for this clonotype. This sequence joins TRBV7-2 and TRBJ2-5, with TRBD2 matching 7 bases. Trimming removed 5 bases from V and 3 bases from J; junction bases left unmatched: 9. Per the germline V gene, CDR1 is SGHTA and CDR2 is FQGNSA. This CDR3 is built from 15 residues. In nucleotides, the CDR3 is TGTGCCAGCAGCGTTGAATTCAGCGGGGAAGAGACCCAGTACTTC. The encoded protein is CASSVEFSGEETQYF.

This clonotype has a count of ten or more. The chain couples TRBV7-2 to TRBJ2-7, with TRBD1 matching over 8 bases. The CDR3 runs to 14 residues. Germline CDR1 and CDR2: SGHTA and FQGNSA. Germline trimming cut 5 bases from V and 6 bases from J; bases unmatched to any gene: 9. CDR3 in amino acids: CASSDGQGGSEQYF. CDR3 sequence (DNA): TGTGCCAGCAGCGACGGACAGGGCGGCTCCGAGCAGTACTTC.

The CDR3, as DNA: TGCAGTGCTAGCGCTCAGGGAACCGGGGAGCTGTTTTTT. Its translation is CSASAQGTGELFF. This rearrangement joins TRBV20-1 to TRBJ2-2; possible D gene TRBD1, 5 bases. CDR1 DFQATT and CDR2 SNEGSKA come from the germline V gene (reference sequence). Trimming removed 3 bases from V and 5 bases from J, with 10 bases in between. This CDR3 contains 13 residues.

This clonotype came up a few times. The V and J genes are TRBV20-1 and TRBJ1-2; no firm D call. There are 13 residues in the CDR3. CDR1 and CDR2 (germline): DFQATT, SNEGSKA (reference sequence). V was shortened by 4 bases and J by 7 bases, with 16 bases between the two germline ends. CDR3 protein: CSAISARAIGYTF. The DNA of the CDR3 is TGCAGTGCTATCTCCGCCCGGGCGATTGGCTACACCTTC.

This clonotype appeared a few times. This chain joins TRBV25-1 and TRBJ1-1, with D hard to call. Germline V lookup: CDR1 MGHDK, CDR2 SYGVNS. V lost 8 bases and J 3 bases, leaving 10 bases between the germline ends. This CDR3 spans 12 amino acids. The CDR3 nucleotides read TGTGCCAGCCACAGTGGGTACACTGAAGCTTTCTTT. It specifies CASHSGYTEAFF.